Given below is one T cell receptor (beta chain) in context. Its antigen is currently unknown. It was the approximately 130-subject validation cohort, separate from the approximately 620-subject first cohort, to which the donors belonged. Data came from immunoSEQ multiplex PCR; TCRdb stores just in-frame clones and leaves some out. The data contain roughly 120,000 clones, approximately 88% of them singletons. These data come from a study of cytomegalovirus exposure and HLA in healthy donors. Across the whole study: A subsequent analysis stated that the 100 to 150 validation repertoires were run on the same platform as the approximately 700 first-cohort repertoires. Findings and caveats of the study: Cytomegalovirus status was reportedly diagnosed by the classifier with high sensitivity and specificity.

The J segment lost 4 bases and the V segment lost 1 base, leaving 10 bases of the junction unmatched. The CDR3 spans 16 residues. Germline V lookup: CDR1 MDHEN, CDR2 SYDVKM. The material sequenced was PBMCs. The receptor was isolated from a woman aged 25 to 39 in good health and CMV-seropositive. This chain connects TRBV28 to TRBJ2-7, with 7 bases matching TRBD2. The CDR3 DNA follows: TGTGCCAGCAGTTTATCCATAGGGAGGGGAACGTACGAGCAGTACTTC. Protein sequence: CASSLSIGRGTYEQYF.